The TCR beta chain described here comes from a study of blood T cell repertoires in COVID-19. Study-wide context: Italy, Spain and the United States were the sources of the convalescent and acute COVID-19 samples.

This table comes from immunoSEQ multiplex PCR, and its TCRdb copy is limited to in-frame clones, with some not included. The sample has roughly 400,000 clones, roughly 88% seen once; the top ten hold about 1.5%. Trimming took off 3 bases at V and 4 bases at J, with 15 bases between the two ends. CDR1 SNHLY and CDR2 FYNNEI come from the germline V gene. The CDR3 has 15 amino acids. Participants came from under 30 US areas, aged roughly 18 to 100 years. Participants were placed into cohorts based on the clinical history they reported. The receptor comes from a woman under 30 who had been exposed to COVID-19. The chain is built from TRBV2 and TRBJ1-2; D remains unclear. Input material: PBMCs or T cells enriched from blood (not recorded which). CDR3 protein: CASSELPGVGYGYTF. The CDR3 DNA follows: TGTGCCAGCAGTGAGTTGCCGGGAGTCGGCTATGGCTACACCTTC.